The 16 T cell receptor beta chains reported below all come from one sample, sequenced in a study of blood T cell repertoires in COVID-19. This table comes from immunoSEQ multiplex PCR, and its TCRdb copy is limited to in-frame clones, with some not included. The table records about 54,000 clones, about 87% of them present only once. Sequencing was carried out using peripheral blood. These receptor sequences come from a human donor in a cohort sampled during active COVID-19.

The V and J genes are TRBV18 and TRBJ1-3; D unresolved. V gave up 5 bases and J gave up 0 bases, with 11 bases separating them. Germline V gene sequence: CDR1 KGHSH, CDR2 LQKENI. The CDR3 is 15 amino acids. The CDR3 reads CASSSEINSGNTIYF. CDR3 in DNA: TGTGCCAGCTCATCAGAAATCAACTCTGGAAACACCATATATTTT.

J is TRBJ2-1 and V is TRBV5-1; D is perhaps TRBD2 (6 bases). Trimming removed 5 bases at V and 4 bases at J, with 16 bases between. Germline loops: CDR1 SGHRS, CDR2 YFSETQ. This CDR3 comprises 15 residues. The CDR3 DNA is TGCGCCAGCAGATCCGGACTAAATAATTACAATGAGCAGTTCTTC. Translating it yields CASRSGLNNYNEQFF.

The rearrangement uses TRBV7-3 and TRBJ2-1; 9 nucleotides agree with TRBD2. Germline CDR1 and CDR2: SGHTA and FQGTGA. J gave up 9 bases and V 1 base, and 7 bases lay outside the gene matches. The CDR3 covers 15 residues. The CDR3 region is CASSLIAGAQIEQFF. DNA of the CDR3: TGTGCCAGCAGCTTAATAGCGGGAGCCCAGATTGAGCAGTTCTTC.

This chain links TRBV27 with TRBJ2-3; D is unclear. The germline CDR1 and CDR2 sequences are MNHEY and SMNVEV (reference sequence). Trimming took 2 bases from V and 2 from J, leaving 8 bases between them. This CDR3 spans 14 amino acids. CDR3 loop: CASSLVQDTDTQYF. DNA of the CDR3: TGTGCCAGCAGTTTAGTCCAGGACACAGATACGCAGTATTTT.

The chain recombines TRBV7-2 with TRBJ2-6, with D hard to call. Trimming stripped 5 bases from V and 2 bases from J, with 19 bases between. The CDR3 is 18 amino acids. CDR1 and CDR2 (germline): SGHTA, FQGNSA. The CDR3 loop reads CASSILPPGGAGANVLTF. The CDR3 DNA is TGTGCCAGCAGCATACTCCCGCCCGGCGGCGCTGGGGCCAACGTCCTGACTTTC.

CDR3 DNA: TGTGCCAGTGTCGTCGGGGTCCCCTACAATGAGCAGTTCTTC. As protein: CASVVGVPYNEQFF. V and J are TRBV2 and TRBJ2-1; weak D call: TRBD2 (5 bases). The CDR3 spans 14 residues. Trimming pared 9 bases from V and 2 bases from J, leaving 14 bases between. Germline V CDR1 and CDR2: SNHLY, FYNNEI.

V gene TRBV9 combines with J gene TRBJ2-6; 9 positions match TRBD1. CDR1 and CDR2 (germline): SGDLS, YYNGEE. V lost 3 bases to trimming and J lost 4 bases; unmatched junction nucleotides: 11. CDR3 length: 18 amino acids. The CDR3 protein is CASSGHPGQGSGANVLTF. The CDR3 nucleotides are TGTGCCAGCAGCGGTCACCCGGGACAGGGATCAGGGGCCAACGTCCTGACTTTC.

The V gene is TRBV24-1, the J gene TRBJ1-1; D remains unclear. In germline, CDR1 is KGHDR, CDR2 SFDVKD. The CDR3 is 12 residues long. Trimming stripped 11 bases from V and 0 bases from J, with 9 bases between. The CDR3 spells CASREMNTEAFF. The CDR3 DNA reads as TGTGCCAGCAGAGAGATGAACACTGAAGCTTTCTTT.

This rearrangement joins TRBV7-9 to TRBJ2-2, with TRBD1 identical over 8 bases. V dropped 5 bases and J dropped 4; count of bases not matched to a gene: 6. Looked up from germline, CDR1 is SEHNR and CDR2 is FQNEAQ (reference sequence). The CDR3 spans 15 residues. CDR3 amino acids: CASSPATGVTGELFF. The CDR3 bases are TGTGCCAGCAGCCCGGCGACAGGGGTCACCGGGGAGCTGTTTTTT.

This chain joins TRBV19 and TRBJ1-4; 7 positions match TRBD1. The CDR3 loop spans 14 amino acids. The V gene end was trimmed by 6 bases and the J gene end by 6 bases; junction bases not matched to a gene: 7. CDR1 LNHDA and CDR2 SQIVND come from the germline V gene (reference sequence). CDR3 nucleotide sequence: TGTGCCAGTAGGCTGACAGGGACCTATGAAAAACTGTTTTTT. Translating gives CASRLTGTYEKLFF.

CDR3 bases: TGTGCCAGTAGACCACTAGCGCAAAACTCCTACAATGAGCAGTTCTTC. Translation: CASRPLAQNSYNEQFF. This chain links TRBV19 with TRBJ2-1; 7 bases are a match to TRBD2. Looked up from germline, CDR1 is LNHDA and CDR2 is SQIVND (reference sequence). V shed 6 bases, J shed 0 bases, and the junction held 8 bases outside the gene matches. This CDR3 has 16 residues.

In its sample, this clone was seen a few times. The chain is built from TRBV14 and TRBJ1-1, with D unclear. From germline, CDR1 is SGHDN and CDR2 FVKESK. The CDR3 loop spans 14 amino acids. V was clipped by 1 base and J by 0 bases, with 6 bases between them. CDR3 sequence: CASSQARLNTEAFF. As DNA, the CDR3 is TGTGCCAGCAGCCAAGCCAGGTTGAACACTGAAGCTTTCTTT.

The rearrangement links TRBV6-5 to TRBJ1-1, with TRBD1 matching over 8 bases. The germline V gene has CDR1 MNHEY and CDR2 SVGAGI. J was trimmed by 0 bases and V by 6 bases; bases with no gene match: 3. The CDR3 is made up of 14 amino acids. CDR3 bases: TGTGCCAGCAGAAACAGGGGGGTGAACACTGAAGCTTTCTTT. Translated: CASRNRGVNTEAFF.

The chain uses TRBV19 and TRBJ2-7; 7 bases are shared with TRBD1. Germline V gene sequence: CDR1 LNHDA, CDR2 SQIVND (reference sequence). CDR3 length equals 15 residues. V gave up 4 bases and J gave up 1 base; unmatched junction bases: 7. CDR3 bases: TGTGCCAGTAGTACCGGGACAGCATTATCCTACGAGCAGTACTTC. It is translated as CASSTGTALSYEQYF.

V gene TRBV19 combines with J gene TRBJ1-3, with D maybe TRBD1 (5 bases). With 1 base removed from V and 3 bases from J, the gap between germline ends came to 10 bases. The CDR3 is made up of 15 amino acids. The germline CDR1 and CDR2 sequences are LNHDA and SQIVND (reference sequence). The CDR3 protein is CASSIARGVGNTIYF. Here the CDR3 DNA reads TGTGCCAGTAGTATAGCGCGGGGCGTTGGAAACACCATATATTTT.

This clone was counted once. The genes are TRBV5-4 and TRBJ2-3; D remains ambiguous. Germline CDR1 and CDR2: SGHNT and YYREEE (reference sequence). The CDR3 loop spans 12 amino acids. Deletions cut 4 bases from V and 0 bases from J, with 3 bases between. CDR3 in DNA: TGTGCCAGCAGCCTTAGCACAGATACGCAGTATTTT. This codes for CASSLSTDTQYF. Full variable domain (outside the CDR3, taken from reference TRBV5-4 and TRBJ2-3): ETGVTQSPTHLIKTRGQQVTLRCSSQSGHNTVSWYQQALGQGPQFIFQYYREEENGRGNFPPRFSGLQFPNYSSELNVNALELDDSALYLCASSLSTDTQYFGPGTRLTVL.